The sequence of this TCR beta chain was determined in a study of blood T cell repertoires in COVID-19. The Seattle site enrolled patients during active infection and followed them longitudinally. The germline V gene has CDR1 LGHNA and CDR2 YSLEER. V lost 1 base, J lost 4 bases, and 7 bases lay in between. The CDR3 is 13 amino acids. The data were produced by immunoSEQ multiplex PCR, yet TCRdb's version contains in-frame clones alone and is incomplete. The repertoire holds about 150,000 clones, 80% to 90% seen once, with about 8% in the top ten. The receptor comes from a woman aged 55-69 years with COVID-19, enrolled during active disease. The sequenced sample consisted of peripheral blood. This sequence joins TRBV4-3 and TRBJ1-2; possible D gene TRBD1, 5 bases. CDR3 residues: CASSQAGGYGYTF. In DNA form, the CDR3 reads TGCGCCAGCAGCCAAGCGGGGGGCTATGGCTACACCTTC.